The clone carrying this TCR beta chain was picked up many times. Antigen unknown. Germline trimming cut 4 bases from V and 6 bases from J; bases unmatched to any gene: 6. This CDR3 comprises 14 residues. From germline, CDR1 is SNHLY and CDR2 FYNNEI. This entry is derived from a study of T cells in Graves' hyperthyroidism and ophthalmopathy. Findings of the study overall: Most thyroid clonotypes with frequency above 0.001 were detected in blood.

Amplification targeted TCR beta CDR3 regions from RNA transcripts. With the HTBI primer set, the TCR CDR3 went through a first round of RT-PCR. Each CDR3 protein gets one entry after TCRdb re-called the multiplex PCR reads with MiXCR. The sample has over 250,000 distinct CDR3 sequences; about a sixth are singletons. The chain recombines TRBV2 with TRBJ2-3, with TRBD2 matching 8 bases. Sequencing used blood. The sequence derives from a woman aged 60-75 years with Graves' ophthalmopathy. The CDR3 nucleotides are TGTGCCAGCAGTGTTAGCGGGATTGGGGATACGCAGTATTTT. Its protein product is CASSVSGIGDTQYF.